These 14 T cell receptor beta chains share one sample of origin, sequenced in a study of shared clonotypes between healthy human individuals. The protocol was immunoSEQ multiplex PCR, while the TCRdb copy is restricted to in-frame clones and leaves out a portion. The sample has some 1,100,000 clones, around 78% seen once. The sample comprised memory CD4+ T cells from PBMCs. As to subset: CD45RA-negative fraction. Receptor source: a man between 18 and 29 years old in good health. Some clones in this sample may be carry-over from other donors' samples.

The genes are TRBV2 and TRBJ1-4; 10 nucleotides match TRBD1. Trimming took 4 bases from V and 2 from J; bases not matched to a gene: 4. This CDR3 spans 16 amino acids. Germline CDR1 is SNHLY and CDR2 is FYNNEI. The CDR3 coding sequence is TGTGCCAGCAGTGCCCGGACAGGGGGGACTAATGAAAAACTGTTTTTT. Its translation is CASSARTGGTNEKLFF.

The chain joins TRBV28 to TRBJ2-3; 9 bases match TRBD2. Germline V gene data show CDR1 as MDHEN and CDR2 as SYDVKM. The V gene end was trimmed by 2 bases and the J gene end by 3 bases; junction bases not matched to a gene: 3. CDR3 length equals 15 residues. The CDR3 region is CASSLGGRETDTQYF. The CDR3 coding sequence is TGTGCCAGCAGTTTAGGCGGGAGGGAAACAGATACGCAGTATTTT.

The J gene is TRBJ2-2, the V gene TRBV6-5; D is unclear. Germline CDR1 reads MNHEY; CDR2 reads SVGAGI. CDR3 length equals 12 residues. V lost 5 bases and J lost 6, with 7 bases in between. This CDR3 is CASSPLAGELFF. Here the CDR3 DNA reads TGTGCCAGCAGTCCCTTGGCCGGGGAGCTGTTTTTT.

The chain recombines TRBV6-5 with TRBJ1-1; D not certain. Trimming took off 6 bases at V and 5 bases at J, with 13 bases between the two ends. CDR1 is MNHEY, CDR2 SVGAGI, per germline. This CDR3 region has 13 residues. CDR3 nucleotides: TGTGCCAGCAGCCAACAGATTAGGACTGAAGCTTTCTTT. Translating gives CASSQQIRTEAFF.

J is TRBJ2-1 and V is TRBV6-1; D is uncertain. V was cut by 6 bases and J by 2 bases, with 11 bases left in between. Germline CDR1 MNHNS, CDR2 SASEGT. CDR3 size: 14 residues. CDR3 sequence reads: CASRNGQPYNEQFF. CDR3 DNA: TGTGCCAGCAGGAACGGTCAACCCTACAATGAGCAGTTCTTC.

The gene calls are TRBV7-2 and TRBJ2-2; 11 bases agree with TRBD2. The CDR3 is 14 amino acids. The V gene's germline CDR1 is SGHTA and CDR2 FQGNSA. V shed 5 bases, J shed 7 bases, and the junction held 3 bases outside the gene matches. This chain's CDR3 is CASSQGLAVGELFF. Here the CDR3 DNA reads TGTGCCAGCAGCCAGGGACTAGCGGTCGGGGAGCTGTTTTTT. Filled out from reference TRBV7-2 and TRBJ2-2, the complete variable domain reads GAGVSQSPSNKVTEKGKDVELRCDPISGHTALYWYRQSLGQGLEFLIYFQGNSAPDKSGLPSDRFSAERTGGSVSTLTIQRTQQEDSAVYLCASSQGLAVGELFFGEGSRLTVL.

This sequence joins TRBV6-1 and TRBJ2-1; 9 positions agree with TRBD2. There are 14 residues in the CDR3. The trim removed 8 bases at V and 9 bases at J, leaving 11 bases unmatched. The germline CDR1 and CDR2 sequences are MNHNS and SASEGT. Here the CDR3 reads CASQALLAGTEQFF. Written as DNA, the CDR3 is TGTGCCAGCCAAGCGCTTCTAGCGGGAACTGAGCAGTTCTTC.

The chain is built from TRBV6-6 and TRBJ2-2; 7 bases line up with TRBD1. The CDR3 totals 12 residues. The germline gives CDR1 MNHNY, CDR2 SVGAGI (reference sequence). V shed 6 bases, J shed 7 bases, and the junction held 2 bases outside the gene matches. CDR3 DNA: TGTGCCAGCAGATACAGGGGCGGGGAGCTGTTTTTT. This translates into CASRYRGGELFF.

This clone was counted once. The V gene is TRBV14, the J gene TRBJ2-1; 14 bases are shared with TRBD2. Germline CDR1 and CDR2: SGHDN and FVKESK. The CDR3 runs to 15 residues. V lost 4 bases to trimming and J lost 4 bases; unmatched junction nucleotides: 0. The CDR3 sequence: CASSRTSGRYNEQFF. The DNA for the CDR3 is TGTGCCAGCAGCCGGACTAGCGGGAGGTACAATGAGCAGTTCTTC.

J is TRBJ2-5 and V is TRBV7-6; perhaps D is TRBD1 or TRBD2 (5 bases each). V was clipped by 5 bases and J by 7 bases, with 14 bases between them. Germline-derived CDR1 and CDR2 are SGHVS and FNYEAQ. CDR3 size: 13 residues. The CDR3 region has the DNA TGTGCCAGCAGCGTCGGGGCCCTCGGGACCCAGTACTTC. It translates to CASSVGALGTQYF.

V gene TRBV7-3 combines with J gene TRBJ2-5; TRBD2 agrees at 9 bases. CDR3 length: 15 amino acids. Trimming removed 5 bases from V and 5 bases from J; junction bases left unmatched: 9. In germline, CDR1 is SGHTA, CDR2 FQGTGA. The CDR3 region has the DNA TGTGCCAGCAGCCCTTTAGCGGGAGAATTCGAGACCCAGTACTTC. It codes for CASSPLAGEFETQYF.

The rearrangement uses TRBV28 and TRBJ1-1; TRBD1 aligns across 8 bases. In germline, CDR1 is MDHEN, CDR2 SYDVKM. This CDR3 region has 17 residues. The junction had 19 bases not matched to a gene; V was cut back by 6 bases and J by 7 bases. This CDR3 is CASSPRGAGGMSVEAFF. The CDR3 DNA is TGTGCCAGCAGCCCGAGGGGGGCAGGGGGCATGTCAGTTGAAGCTTTCTTT.

Comments on this clone: The same CDR3 is also encoded by other DNA sequences in this sample. The CDR3 region has the DNA TGCAGCGTTGGGACTAGCACAGATACGCAGTATTTT. Residues: CSVGTSTDTQYF. The V and J genes are TRBV29-1 and TRBJ2-3; tentatively, D is TRBD2 (5 bases). This CDR3 spans 12 amino acids. CDR1 and CDR2 from the germline V gene are SQVTM and ANQGSEA. Between the trimmed V and J ends, which lost 4 bases and 0 bases, there was a span of 5 bases.

V usage is TRBV10-2 and J usage is TRBJ2-5; 9 nucleotides agree with TRBD2. CDR3 length equals 12 residues. Trimming at V came to 5 bases and at J to 5 bases, leaving 0 bases not matched to a gene. CDR1 is WSHSY and CDR2 is SAAADI in the germline V gene. CDR3 loop: CASSSGRETQYF. CDR3 DNA sequence: TGCGCCAGCAGTAGCGGGAGGGAGACCCAGTACTTC.